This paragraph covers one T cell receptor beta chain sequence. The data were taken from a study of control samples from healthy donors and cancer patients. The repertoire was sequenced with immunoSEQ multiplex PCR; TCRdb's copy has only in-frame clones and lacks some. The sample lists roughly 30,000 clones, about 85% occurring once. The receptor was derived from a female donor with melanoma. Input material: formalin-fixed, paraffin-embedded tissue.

The CDR3 here is CASSLGGRNGDTQYF. The CDR3 DNA reads TGCGCCAGCAGCTTAGGCGGGAGGAATGGAGATACGCAGTATTTT. The chain joins TRBV5-1 to TRBJ2-3, with TRBD2 identical over 8 bases. There are 15 residues in the CDR3. V shed 2 bases, J shed 5 bases, and the junction held 7 bases outside the gene matches. Looked up from germline, CDR1 is SGHRS and CDR2 is YFSETQ.